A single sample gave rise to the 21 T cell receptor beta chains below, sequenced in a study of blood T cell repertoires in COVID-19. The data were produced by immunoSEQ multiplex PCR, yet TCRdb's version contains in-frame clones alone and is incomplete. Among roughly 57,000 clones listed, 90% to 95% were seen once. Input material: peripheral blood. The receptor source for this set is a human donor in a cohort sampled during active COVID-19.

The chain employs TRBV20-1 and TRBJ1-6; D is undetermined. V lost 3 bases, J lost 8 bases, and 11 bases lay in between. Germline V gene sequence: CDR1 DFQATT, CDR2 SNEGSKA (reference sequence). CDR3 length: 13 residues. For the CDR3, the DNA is TGCAGTGCTAGTGGAGGTTGGGATTCACCCCTCCACTTT. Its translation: CSASGGWDSPLHF.

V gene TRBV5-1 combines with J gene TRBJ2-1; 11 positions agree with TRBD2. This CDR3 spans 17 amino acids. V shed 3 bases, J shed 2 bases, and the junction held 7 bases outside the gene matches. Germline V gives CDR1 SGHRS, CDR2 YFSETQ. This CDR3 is CASSSEKLAGAYNEQFF. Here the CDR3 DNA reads TGCGCCAGCAGCTCAGAGAAACTAGCGGGGGCCTACAATGAGCAGTTCTTC.

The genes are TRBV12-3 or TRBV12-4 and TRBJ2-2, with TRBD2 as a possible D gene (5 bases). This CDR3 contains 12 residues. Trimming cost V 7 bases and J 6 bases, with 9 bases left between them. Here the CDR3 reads CASTPGAGELFF. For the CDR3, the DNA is TGTGCCAGCACCCCCGGGGCCGGGGAGCTGTTTTTT.

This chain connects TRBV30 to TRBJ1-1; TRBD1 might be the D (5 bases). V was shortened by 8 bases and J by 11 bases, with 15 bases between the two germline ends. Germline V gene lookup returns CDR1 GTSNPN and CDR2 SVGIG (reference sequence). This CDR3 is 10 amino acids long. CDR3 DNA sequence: TGTGCCGGAGGTCGGGGGTGGGCTTTCTTT. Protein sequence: CAGGRGWAFF.

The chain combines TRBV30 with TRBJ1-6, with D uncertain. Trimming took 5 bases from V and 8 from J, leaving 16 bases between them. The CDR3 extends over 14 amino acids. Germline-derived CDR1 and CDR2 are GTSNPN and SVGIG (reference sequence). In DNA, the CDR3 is TGTGCCTGGGGGAGGAGTGATTGGGATTCACCCCTCCACTTT. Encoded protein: CAWGRSDWDSPLHF.

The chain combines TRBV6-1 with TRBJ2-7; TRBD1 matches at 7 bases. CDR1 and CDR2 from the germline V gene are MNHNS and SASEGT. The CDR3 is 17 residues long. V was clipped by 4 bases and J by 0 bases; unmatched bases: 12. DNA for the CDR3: TGTGCCAGCAGTGTAAGTTATGAGGGGGCGAGCTCCTACGAGCAGTACGTC. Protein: CASSVSYEGASSYEQYV.

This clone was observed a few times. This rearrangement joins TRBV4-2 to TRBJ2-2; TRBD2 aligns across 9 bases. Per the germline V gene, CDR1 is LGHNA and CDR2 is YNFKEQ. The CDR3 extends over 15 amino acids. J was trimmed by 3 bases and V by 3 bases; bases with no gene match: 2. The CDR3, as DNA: TGTGCCAGCAGCCAGGTAGCGGGGGACACCGGGGAGCTGTTTTTT. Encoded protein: CASSQVAGDTGELFF.

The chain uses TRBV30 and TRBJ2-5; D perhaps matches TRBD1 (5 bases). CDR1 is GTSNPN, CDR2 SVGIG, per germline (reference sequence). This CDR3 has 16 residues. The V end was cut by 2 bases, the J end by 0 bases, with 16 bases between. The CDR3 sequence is CAWSPPWAGYQETQYF. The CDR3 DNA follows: TGTGCCTGGAGTCCCCCATGGGCAGGGTACCAAGAGACCCAGTACTTC. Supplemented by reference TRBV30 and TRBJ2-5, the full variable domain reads SQTIHQWPATLVQPVGSPLSLECTVEGTSNPNLYWYRQAAGRGLQLLFYSVGIGQISSEVPQNLSASRPQDRQFILSSKKLLLSDSGFYLCAWSPPWAGYQETQYFGPGTRLLVL.

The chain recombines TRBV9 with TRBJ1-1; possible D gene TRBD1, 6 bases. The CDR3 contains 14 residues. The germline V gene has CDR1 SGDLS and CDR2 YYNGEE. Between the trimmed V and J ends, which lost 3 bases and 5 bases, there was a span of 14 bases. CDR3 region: CASSGGRASTEAFF. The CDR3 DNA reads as TGTGCCAGCAGCGGGGGGCGAGCCAGTACTGAAGCTTTCTTT.

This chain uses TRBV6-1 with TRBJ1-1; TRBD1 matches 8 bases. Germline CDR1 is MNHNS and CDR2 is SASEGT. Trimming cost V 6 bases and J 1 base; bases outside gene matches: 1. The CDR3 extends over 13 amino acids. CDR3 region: CASSGQGNTEAFF. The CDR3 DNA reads TGTGCCAGCAGCGGACAGGGGAACACTGAAGCTTTCTTT.

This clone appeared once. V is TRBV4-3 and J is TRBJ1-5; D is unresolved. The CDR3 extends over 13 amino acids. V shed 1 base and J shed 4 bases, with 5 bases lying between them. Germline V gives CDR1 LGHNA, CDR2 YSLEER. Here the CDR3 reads CASSQVKNQPQHF. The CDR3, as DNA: TGCGCCAGCAGCCAAGTTAAAAATCAGCCCCAGCATTTT.

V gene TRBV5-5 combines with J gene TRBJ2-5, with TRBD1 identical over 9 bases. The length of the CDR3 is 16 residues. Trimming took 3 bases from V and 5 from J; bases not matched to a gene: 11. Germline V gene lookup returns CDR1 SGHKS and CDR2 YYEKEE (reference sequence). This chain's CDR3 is CASSSHIGQGFETQYF. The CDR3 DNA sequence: TGTGCCAGCAGCTCCCACATCGGACAGGGGTTCGAGACCCAGTACTTC.

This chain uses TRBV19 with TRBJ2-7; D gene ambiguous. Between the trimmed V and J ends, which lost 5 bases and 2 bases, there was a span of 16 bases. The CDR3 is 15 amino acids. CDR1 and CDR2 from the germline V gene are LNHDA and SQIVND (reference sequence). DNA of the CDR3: TGTGCCAGTAGTCTTGCTGGCGGTAAAACCTACGAGCAGTACTTC. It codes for CASSLAGGKTYEQYF.

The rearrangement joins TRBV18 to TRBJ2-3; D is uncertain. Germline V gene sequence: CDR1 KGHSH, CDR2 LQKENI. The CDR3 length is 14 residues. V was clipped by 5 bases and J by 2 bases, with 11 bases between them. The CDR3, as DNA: TGTGCCAGCTCATCCGAACAGCTCACAGATACGCAGTATTTT. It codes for CASSSEQLTDTQYF.

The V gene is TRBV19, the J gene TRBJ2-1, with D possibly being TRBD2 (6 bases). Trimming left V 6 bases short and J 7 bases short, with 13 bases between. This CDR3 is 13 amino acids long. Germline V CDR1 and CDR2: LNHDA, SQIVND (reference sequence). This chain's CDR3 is CASRPGLLNEQFF. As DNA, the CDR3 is TGTGCCAGTAGACCGGGACTCCTGAATGAGCAGTTCTTC.

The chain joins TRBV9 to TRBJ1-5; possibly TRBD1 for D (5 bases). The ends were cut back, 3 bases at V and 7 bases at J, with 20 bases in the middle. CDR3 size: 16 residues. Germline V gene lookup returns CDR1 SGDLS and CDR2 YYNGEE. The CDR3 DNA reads TGTGCCAGCAGCGCCGACGTCGGGGGTGCAGGGCAGCCCCAGCATTTT. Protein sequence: CASSADVGGAGQPQHF.

CDR3 bases: TGTGCCAGCAGCTTAGCGCCCCGAATGCGGGACACTGAAGCTTTCTTT. This translates into CASSLAPRMRDTEAFF. The chain links TRBV7-6 to TRBJ1-1; D not resolved. This CDR3 contains 16 residues. V was shortened by 0 bases and J by 3 bases, with 14 bases between the two germline ends. Germline V lookup: CDR1 SGHVS, CDR2 FNYEAQ.

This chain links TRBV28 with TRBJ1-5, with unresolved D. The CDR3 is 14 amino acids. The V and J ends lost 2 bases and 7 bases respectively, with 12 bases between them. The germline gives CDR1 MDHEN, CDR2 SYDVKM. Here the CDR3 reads CASSLRGLRQPQHF. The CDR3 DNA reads TGTGCCAGCAGTTTACGGGGTTTAAGGCAGCCCCAGCATTTT.

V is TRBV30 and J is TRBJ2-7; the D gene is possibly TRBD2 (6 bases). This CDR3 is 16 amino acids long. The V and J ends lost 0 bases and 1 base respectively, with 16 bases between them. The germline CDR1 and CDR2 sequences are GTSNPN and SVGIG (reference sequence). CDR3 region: CAWSVVLGTASYEQYF. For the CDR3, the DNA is TGTGCCTGGAGTGTAGTTCTCGGGACTGCTTCCTACGAGCAGTACTTC.

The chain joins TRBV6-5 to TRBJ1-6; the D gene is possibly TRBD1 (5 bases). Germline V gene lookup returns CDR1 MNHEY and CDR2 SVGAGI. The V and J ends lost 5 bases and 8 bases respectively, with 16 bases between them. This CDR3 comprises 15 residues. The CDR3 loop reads CASSHQGRGDSPLHF. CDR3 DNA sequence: TGTGCCAGCAGTCACCAGGGAAGAGGCGATTCACCCCTCCACTTT.

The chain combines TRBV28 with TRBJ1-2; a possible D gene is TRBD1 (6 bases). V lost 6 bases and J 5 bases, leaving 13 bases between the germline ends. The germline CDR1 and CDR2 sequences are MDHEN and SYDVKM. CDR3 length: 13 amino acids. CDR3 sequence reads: CASRLPGDYGYTF. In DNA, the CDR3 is TGTGCCAGCAGGTTACCAGGGGATTATGGCTACACCTTC.